The text below deals with one T cell receptor (beta chain). The antigen is not known. The data are from a study of cytomegalovirus exposure and HLA in healthy donors. Trimming took off 0 bases at V and 4 bases at J, with 15 bases between the two ends. The length of the CDR3 is 16 residues. Looked up from germline, CDR1 is LGHNA and CDR2 is YSLEER. General observations from the study: Among immune exposure information, only CMV serostatus was available. The study carried out a later analysis of TCR beta sequences. It associated under 20,000 of them with specific HLA alleles at a false discovery rate of 0.05.

A multiplex PCR was run with 60 Vbeta primers and 13 Jbeta primers. Assay used: immunoSEQ multiplex PCR; TCRdb lists only in-frame clones, some missing. The sample yields approximately 110,000 clones, around 80% seen once. This chain uses TRBV4-3 with TRBJ1-2; D possibly corresponds to TRBD1 (5 bases). The clonotype comes from a middle-aged woman in good health and CMV-seronegative. Sequencing was carried out using PBMCs. CDR3 residues: CASSQDAWTMRYGYTF. As DNA, the CDR3 is TGCGCCAGCAGCCAAGATGCCTGGACAATGCGCTATGGCTACACCTTC.